Below, 8 T cell receptor beta chains from the same sample are listed, as sequenced in a study of blood T cell repertoires in COVID-19. Clones were read by immunoSEQ multiplex PCR, and TCRdb kept only the in-frame ones, dropping some. The table records 200,000 to 250,000 clones, under 90% of them present only once. What was sequenced was peripheral blood. The source is a woman older than 75 with active or convalescent COVID-19.

This chain joins TRBV12-5 and TRBJ2-7; a possible D gene is TRBD2 (6 bases). Germline V gene sequence: CDR1 LGHNT, CDR2 FRNRAP. The CDR3 is 13 amino acids. The V end lost 7 bases, the J end lost 6 bases, and 16 bases lay between the germline ends. CDR3 sequence: CASALERAREQYF. The CDR3 DNA reads TGTGCTAGTGCCCTAGAGCGGGCTCGCGAGCAGTACTTC.

V gene TRBV7-2 combines with J gene TRBJ2-3; possibly TRBD1 for D (6 bases). Trimming shortened V by 7 bases and J by 6 bases, and 20 bases separated the two germline ends. CDR3 length: 15 residues. Germline V gene data show CDR1 as SGHTA and CDR2 as FQGNSA. The CDR3 DNA reads as TGTGCCAGCATCCCGAGAGGGGGAACGTTGGATACGCAGTATTTT. It yields the protein CASIPRGGTLDTQYF.

The rearrangement uses TRBV6-5 and TRBJ1-4, with a tentative D call TRBD1 (5 bases). The CDR3 has 15 residues. Trimming cost V 9 bases and J 0 bases, with 14 bases left between them. The germline V gene has CDR1 MNHEY and CDR2 SVGAGI. The CDR3 DNA reads as TGTGCCAGGTGGGGTGGGGCCGCAACTAATGAAAAACTGTTTTTT. It yields the protein CARWGGAATNEKLFF.

CDR3 nucleotide sequence: TGTGCCATCAGTGAGTCGAGGCAGACCTATGGCTACACCTTC. This codes for CAISESRQTYGYTF. V is TRBV10-3 and J is TRBJ1-2, with D hard to call. Per the germline V gene, CDR1 is ENHRY and CDR2 is SYGVKD. Trimming took 0 bases from V and 4 from J, leaving 9 bases between them. CDR3 length equals 14 residues.

This clone was recorded once. The chain joins TRBV11-1 to TRBJ2-1; D is unclear. The length of the CDR3 is 14 residues. V shed 0 bases and J shed 9 bases, with 12 bases lying between them. Germline V gene sequence: CDR1 SGHAT, CDR2 FQDESV (reference sequence). The CDR3 bases are TGTGCCAGCAGCTTAGCGGAAGGTAGAGGTGAGCAGTTCTTC. Translating it yields CASSLAEGRGEQFF.

The V call is TRBV18, the J call TRBJ2-7; 10 bases match TRBD1. The CDR3 runs 15 residues. Germline loops: CDR1 KGHSH, CDR2 LQKENI. J lost 4 bases, V lost 4 bases, and 7 bases had no gene match. The CDR3 DNA is TGTGCCAGCTCACGGCCGGGACAGGGGAATTACGAGCAGTACTTC. It yields the protein CASSRPGQGNYEQYF. Together with reference TRBV18 and TRBJ2-7, the CDR3 gives the full variable domain: NAGVMQNPRHLVRRRGQEARLRCSPMKGHSHVYWYRQLPEEGLKFMVYLQKENIIDESGMPKERFSAEFPKEGPSILRIQQVVRGDSAAYFCASSRPGQGNYEQYFGPGTRLTVT.

The V gene is TRBV7-9, the J gene TRBJ2-7; 8 nucleotides agree with TRBD1. J lost 6 bases, V lost 4 bases, and 8 bases had no gene match. Per the germline V gene, CDR1 is SEHNR and CDR2 is FQNEAQ (reference sequence). This CDR3 region has 14 residues. This chain's CDR3 is CASSSRDRLAEQYF. For the CDR3, the DNA is TGTGCCAGCAGCTCCCGGGACAGGTTGGCCGAGCAGTACTTC. Variable domain in full (rest from reference TRBV7-9 and TRBJ2-7): DTGVSQNPRHKITKRGQNVTFRCDPISEHNRLYWYRQTLGQGPEFLTYFQNEAQLEKSRLLSDRFSAERPKGSFSTLEIQRTEQGDSAMYLCASSSRDRLAEQYFGPGTRLTVT.

The rearrangement links TRBV5-6 to TRBJ1-1; 7 bases line up with TRBD1. This CDR3 comprises 14 residues. Per the germline V gene, CDR1 is SGHDT and CDR2 is YYEEEE. Trimming took 4 bases from V and 6 from J; bases not matched to a gene: 9. For the CDR3, the DNA is TGTGCCAGCAGCGGAACACAGGGGCACCCTGAAGCTTTCTTT. It codes for CASSGTQGHPEAFF.